This T cell receptor (beta chain) was obtained from a study of tumor-infiltrating lymphocytes in primary liver carcinoma. Study context: Those sampled were patients whose primary liver carcinoma was treated by surgical resection.

There are 14 residues in the CDR3. The ends were cut back, 2 bases at V and 14 bases at J, with 19 bases in the middle. Germline V gives CDR1 SGHAT, CDR2 FQDESV (reference sequence). Unsorted whole blood yielded the blood RNA, and germline DNA was also extracted. The authors collected 4 to 5 milliliters of peripheral blood before surgery. The authors made TCR beta cDNA from around 500 ng total RNA with a constant-region primer. Libraries for TCR beta were built through three nested multiplex PCR rounds, which together made up a slightly modified ARM-PCR procedure. Forward primers for TRBV1-TRBV30 and a C-beta reverse primer served the first two PCR rounds, at approximately 10 cycles each. A single record per CDR3 protein comes from TCRdb applying MiXCR to the multiplex PCR reads. The repertoire holds fewer than 350,000 distinct CDR3 sequences, with roughly two thirds as singletons.

The V and J genes are TRBV11-1 and TRBJ1-3, with D unresolved. The sample comprised peripheral blood. The clonotype originates from a man aged 35 to 55 with primary liver carcinoma and hepatitis B virus infection. The chain's CDR3 is CASSLWRTGNIVYF. CDR3 nucleotide sequence: TGTGCCAGCAGCTTATGGCGGACCGGAAACATCGTATATTTT.